This passage covers 16 T cell receptor beta chains from one sample sequenced in a study of T cell responses to AZD1222 COVID-19 vaccine. Sequencing used immunoSEQ multiplex PCR; TCRdb keeps in-frame clones, though not all of them. Among some 120,000 clones listed, 90% were seen once. The specimen comprised peripheral blood, sampled on day 0 of AZD1222 vaccination. These receptors originate from an adult in good health.

The V call is TRBV10-3, the J call TRBJ2-5; 11 positions match TRBD2. J gave up 5 bases and V 5 bases, and 1 base lay outside the gene matches. The CDR3 runs 13 residues. The germline V gene encodes CDR1 ENHRY and CDR2 SYGVKD. CDR3 sequence: CAISLAGGETQYF. In DNA form, the CDR3 reads TGTGCCATCAGTTTAGCGGGAGGGGAGACCCAGTACTTC.

This chain connects TRBV2 to TRBJ2-7; no firm D call. Trimming stripped 6 bases from V and 0 bases from J, with 15 bases between. The CDR3 totals 15 residues. The germline CDR1 and CDR2 sequences are SNHLY and FYNNEI. CDR3 nucleotides: TGTGCCAGCAGAAGAACATTGCAGGACTCCTACGAGCAGTACTTC. It codes for CASRRTLQDSYEQYF.

This clone was seen once. The CDR3 coding sequence is TGTGCCAGCAGGGGGACCGATAATTCACCCCTCCACTTT. It codes for CASRGTDNSPLHF. The rearrangement links TRBV2 to TRBJ1-6; possibly TRBD1 for D (5 bases). This CDR3 spans 13 amino acids. Germline-derived CDR1 and CDR2 are SNHLY and FYNNEI. Trimming shortened V by 6 bases and J by 5 bases, and 8 bases separated the two germline ends.

V and J are TRBV7-8 and TRBJ2-7; D gene ambiguous. This CDR3 contains 15 residues. Germline CDR1 reads SGHVS; CDR2 reads FQNEAQ. With 7 bases removed from V and 4 bases from J, the gap between germline ends came to 20 bases. For the CDR3, the DNA is TGTGCCAGCACCCTTCCGGTGCCAAAGAATTACGAGCAGTACTTC. Its translation: CASTLPVPKNYEQYF.

The chain employs TRBV30 and TRBJ1-5; the D gene is possibly TRBD1 (5 bases). V shed 0 bases and J shed 6 bases, with 12 bases lying between them. CDR1 and CDR2 (germline): GTSNPN, SVGIG (reference sequence). CDR3 length equals 14 residues. For the CDR3, the DNA is TGTGCCTGGAGTGTACTGGCAGGGCGTCAGCCCCAGCATTTT. Translated: CAWSVLAGRQPQHF. Using reference TRBV30 and TRBJ1-5 for the parts outside the CDR3, the full variable domain is SQTIHQWPATLVQPVGSPLSLECTVEGTSNPNLYWYRQAAGRGLQLLFYSVGIGQISSEVPQNLSASRPQDRQFILSSKKLLLSDSGFYLCAWSVLAGRQPQHFGDGTRLSIL.

The chain recombines TRBV5-4 with TRBJ2-5, with D maybe TRBD2 (5 bases). This CDR3 is 13 amino acids long. Germline lookup yields CDR1 SGHNT and CDR2 YYREEE (reference sequence). V lost 0 bases to trimming and J lost 2 bases, with 5 bases between them. The CDR3 DNA sequence: TGTGCCAGCAGCTTGGAGCGGCAAGAGACCCAGTACTTC. As protein: CASSLERQETQYF.

The chain couples TRBV5-8 to TRBJ2-2; no clear D gene. The CDR3 has 15 amino acids. The V gene's germline CDR1 is SGHTS and CDR2 YDEGEE. V lost 1 base to trimming and J lost 0 bases, with 7 bases between them. CDR3 DNA sequence: TGTGCCAGCAGCTTGAGTTGGGCGAACACCGGGGAGCTGTTTTTT. Its protein product is CASSLSWANTGELFF.

The chain joins TRBV7-9 to TRBJ2-1; 7 bases match TRBD2. Germline CDR1 and CDR2: SEHNR and FQNEAQ (reference sequence). This CDR3 spans 14 amino acids. V was clipped by 11 bases and J by 4 bases; unmatched bases: 11. The CDR3 spells CAAWPAGVYNEQFF. CDR3 nucleotides: TGTGCCGCCTGGCCCGCGGGGGTTTACAATGAGCAGTTCTTC.

The chain links TRBV5-1 to TRBJ1-2; D is perhaps TRBD1 (5 bases). The germline gives CDR1 SGHRS, CDR2 YFSETQ. Trimming removed 4 bases at V and 4 bases at J, with 17 bases between. The CDR3 has 15 amino acids. DNA of the CDR3: TGCGCCAGCAGCCTTAACCCAGGGCGCGGCTATGGCTACACCTTC. Its translation is CASSLNPGRGYGYTF. The variable domain in full, completed from reference TRBV5-1 and TRBJ1-2, reads KAGVTQTPRYLIKTRGQQVTLSCSPISGHRSVSWYQQTPGQGLQFLFEYFSETQRNKGNFPGRFSGRQFSNSRSEMNVSTLELGDSALYLCASSLNPGRGYGYTFGSGTRLTVV.

This chain uses TRBV3-1 (or the pseudogene TRBV3-2) with TRBJ1-1; D unresolved. The CDR3 has 16 residues. V lost 0 bases to trimming and J lost 3 bases, with 14 bases between them. Germline assignment: CDR1 LGHDT and CDR2 YNNKEL (reference sequence). CDR3 coding DNA: TGTGCCAGCAGCCAAGATCTTACTCCTTCTTACACTGAAGCTTTCTTT. Translating gives CASSQDLTPSYTEAFF.

The chain has TRBV7-2 and TRBJ2-7; 7 bases align to TRBD2. The CDR3 is 15 residues long. J lost 3 bases, V lost 5 bases, and 10 bases had no gene match. The germline V gene encodes CDR1 SGHTA and CDR2 FQGNSA. This chain's CDR3 is CASSTQWGGNYEQYF. The CDR3 DNA follows: TGTGCCAGCAGCACCCAATGGGGAGGGAACTACGAGCAGTACTTC.

J is TRBJ1-1 and V is TRBV6-5, with D hard to call. Germline CDR1 MNHEY, CDR2 SVGAGI. This CDR3 contains 15 residues. Between the trimmed V and J ends, which lost 6 bases and 5 bases, there was a span of 19 bases. The CDR3 loop is CASRLQFPLPTEAFF. CDR3 bases: TGTGCCAGCAGACTACAGTTTCCCTTACCTACTGAAGCTTTCTTT.

This chain connects TRBV10-3 to TRBJ2-1, with D unclear. This CDR3 contains 14 residues. The germline CDR1 and CDR2 sequences are ENHRY and SYGVKD. V lost 4 bases, J lost 9 bases, and 16 bases lay in between. The CDR3 coding sequence is TGTGCCATCAGTGCGGGTAGTGAAGTCGGTGAGCAGTTCTTC. It specifies CAISAGSEVGEQFF.

The chain couples TRBV7-2 to TRBJ2-1, with 11 bases fitting TRBD2. Germline CDR1 is SGHTA and CDR2 is FQGNSA. Trimming removed 5 bases from V and 4 bases from J; junction bases left unmatched: 4. The CDR3 has 15 residues. The CDR3 DNA reads TGTGCCAGCAGCCAGACTAGCGGGAAGTACAATGAGCAGTTCTTC. It is translated as CASSQTSGKYNEQFF.

The chain has TRBV28 and TRBJ1-6; the D is unclear. This CDR3 spans 15 amino acids. Trimming cost V 7 bases and J 7 bases, with 17 bases left between them. Germline V lookup: CDR1 MDHEN, CDR2 SYDVKM. CDR3 in amino acids: CASNESQGPNSPLHF. The CDR3 DNA is TGTGCCAGCAACGAGAGTCAAGGCCCAAATTCACCCCTCCACTTT.

V is TRBV29-1 and J is TRBJ1-4; TRBD1 might be the D (6 bases). Trimming stripped 4 bases from V and 8 bases from J, with 11 bases between. This CDR3 contains 12 residues. From germline, CDR1 is SQVTM and CDR2 ANQGSEA. The CDR3, as DNA: TGCAGCGTTGTGGGGGCAGGAGAAAAACTGTTTTTT. Amino acid sequence: CSVVGAGEKLFF.